The 24 T cell receptor beta chains listed next were all sequenced from one sample in a study of blood T cells in healthy people across ages. For the second PCR, which ran for about 6 to 11 cycles, a sample-barcoded 5' primer and a J-beta primer mix were used. One entry per CDR3 protein results from TCRdb running MiXCR on the 5' RACE reads. The data contain 1 million to 1.2 million distinct CDR3 sequences, 35% to 45% of them singletons. The specimen sequenced was blood. Receptors were obtained from a man aged 18 to 29 in good health.

The J gene is TRBJ2-7, the V gene TRBV12-3 or TRBV12-4; TRBD2 aligns across 14 bases. CDR3 length: 14 residues. V was pared by 5 bases and J by 7 bases, with 4 bases of the junction left unmatched. The CDR3, as DNA: TGTGCCAGCAGTCCGGGACTAGCGGGGGATGAGCAGTACTTC. It yields the protein CASSPGLAGDEQYF.

This clonotype was counted at least ten times. V usage is TRBV4-3 and J usage is TRBJ2-1; no firm D call. Trimming took 0 bases from V and 9 from J, leaving 6 bases between them. The CDR3 contains 12 residues. Germline V CDR1 and CDR2: LGHNA, YSLEER. Here the CDR3 reads CASSQDTGEQFF. CDR3 nucleotide sequence: TGCGCCAGCAGCCAAGATACGGGTGAGCAGTTCTTC.

There are a few counts of this clonotype. The chain has TRBV20-1 and TRBJ2-7; D is uncertain. The V end was cut by 5 bases, the J end by 0 bases, with 8 bases between. The length of the CDR3 is 12 residues. Per the germline V gene, CDR1 is DFQATT and CDR2 is SNEGSKA (reference sequence). This CDR3 is CSASIDSYEQYF. For the CDR3, the DNA is TGCAGTGCTTCCATCGACTCCTACGAGCAGTACTTC.

This clonotype was seen a few times. The V gene is TRBV20-1, the J gene TRBJ2-3; D gene unclear. Germline CDR1 DFQATT, CDR2 SNEGSKA (reference sequence). The CDR3 has 13 residues. V lost 1 base, J lost 2 bases, and 7 bases lay in between. DNA for the CDR3: TGCAGTGCTAGAGGTAGAGCCACAGATACGCAGTATTTT. This gives the protein CSARGRATDTQYF.

The chain carries TRBV28 and TRBJ1-5; no clear D. Deletions cut 3 bases from V and 2 bases from J, with 11 bases between. The CDR3 runs to 15 residues. The V gene's germline CDR1 is MDHEN and CDR2 SYDVKM. The CDR3 loop is CASSFEGGGNQPQHF. The CDR3 bases are TGTGCCAGCAGTTTCGAAGGTGGGGGCAATCAGCCCCAGCATTTT.

The chain employs TRBV5-1 and TRBJ2-3; no clear D gene. The germline V and J ends were trimmed by 0 bases and 9 bases, with 17 bases remaining between them. This CDR3 is built from 15 residues. Germline V lookup: CDR1 SGHRS, CDR2 YFSETQ. Here the CDR3 reads CASSLDGQASRTQYF. For the CDR3, the DNA is TGCGCCAGCAGCTTGGATGGGCAGGCTTCCAGGACGCAGTATTTT.

The rearrangement links TRBV3-1 to TRBJ2-1, with D possibly being TRBD1 (6 bases). This CDR3 spans 15 amino acids. Looked up from germline, CDR1 is LGHDT and CDR2 is YNNKEL (reference sequence). The germline V and J ends were trimmed by 4 bases and 5 bases, with 15 bases remaining between them. CDR3 amino acids: CASSRSRDTDNEQFF. The CDR3 DNA reads TGTGCCAGCAGCCGCAGCCGGGACACAGACAATGAGCAGTTCTTC.

This clonotype turned up a few times. The rearrangement joins TRBV6-5 to TRBJ1-1; D gene uncertain. Germline CDR1 and CDR2: MNHEY and SVGAGI. The CDR3 totals 16 residues. V was clipped by 0 bases and J by 1 base, with 12 bases between them. The CDR3 spells CASSYSSKGRNTEAFF. CDR3 DNA sequence: TGTGCCAGCAGTTACTCGAGTAAGGGTCGGAACACTGAAGCTTTCTTT.

The J gene is TRBJ2-3, the V gene TRBV18, with D unclear. The length of the CDR3 is 18 residues. Germline CDR1 KGHSH, CDR2 LQKENI. V gave up 3 bases and J gave up 1 base, with 20 bases separating them. In nucleotides, the CDR3 is TGTGCCAGCTCACCCGTCAGCGACACCTTACCTGGCACAGATACGCAGTATTTT. Translated: CASSPVSDTLPGTDTQYF.

V usage is TRBV20-1 and J usage is TRBJ2-1, with TRBD1 identical over 8 bases. V dropped 7 bases and J dropped 7; count of bases not matched to a gene: 12. CDR3 size: 14 residues. In germline, CDR1 is DFQATT, CDR2 SNEGSKA (reference sequence). CDR3 loop: CSGTIRGPLNEQFF. The CDR3 DNA reads as TGCAGTGGTACCATCAGGGGGCCGCTAAATGAGCAGTTCTTC.

Worth noting for this clonotype: A read error may account for a junction end that differs from germline. The chain employs TRBV5-1 and TRBJ2-2; D may match TRBD1 or TRBD2 (5 bases each). Germline loops: CDR1 SGHRS, CDR2 YFSETQ. The CDR3 runs to 16 residues. CDR3 in amino acids: CAISFNGGPNTGELFF. The DNA for the CDR3 is TGCGCCATCAGCTTTAATGGGGGACCGAACACCGGGGAGCTGTTTTTT.

V is TRBV4-3 and J is TRBJ1-2, with D possibly being TRBD1 (5 bases). Germline CDR1 reads LGHNA; CDR2 reads YSLEER. V dropped 3 bases and J dropped 8 bases, with 22 bases sitting between them. The CDR3 contains 16 residues. Here the CDR3 reads CASSQGRQGVLEGYTF. The DNA for the CDR3 is TGCGCCAGCAGCCAGGGACGACAAGGGGTTTTAGAGGGCTACACCTTC.

This sequence joins TRBV20-1 and TRBJ1-1; 7 bases are shared with TRBD1. With 6 bases clipped from V and 0 bases from J, the junction kept 7 bases outside the gene matches. CDR3 length: 14 amino acids. The germline gives CDR1 DFQATT, CDR2 SNEGSKA (reference sequence). The CDR3 DNA reads TGCAGTGCCCGAATGGGACAGATGAACACTGAAGCTTTCTTT. Protein: CSARMGQMNTEAFF.

This clonotype appeared many times. CDR3 in amino acids: CAISESVREAHNEQFF. In DNA form, the CDR3 reads TGTGCCATCAGTGAGTCGGTCAGGGAAGCCCACAATGAGCAGTTCTTC. The chain joins TRBV10-3 to TRBJ2-1; D may be TRBD1 (5 bases). The CDR3 extends over 16 amino acids. Germline V gene lookup returns CDR1 ENHRY and CDR2 SYGVKD. The ends were cut back, 0 bases at V and 5 bases at J, with 14 bases in the middle.

This clonotype was counted between two and nine times. V gene TRBV3-1 combines with J gene TRBJ2-7; D not resolved. In germline, CDR1 is LGHDT, CDR2 YNNKEL (reference sequence). Trimming pared 2 bases from V and 3 bases from J, leaving 5 bases between. This CDR3 contains 12 residues. CDR3: CASSQNLYEQYF. DNA of the CDR3: TGTGCCAGCAGCCAAAATCTCTACGAGCAGTACTTC.

The rearrangement joins TRBV15 to TRBJ2-3; D is perhaps TRBD1 or TRBD2 (5 bases each). Trimming removed 2 bases from V and 3 bases from J, with 15 bases in between. From germline, CDR1 is LNHNV and CDR2 YYDKDF (reference sequence). The CDR3 consists of 16 residues. The CDR3 sequence: CATSRSPGGITDTQYF. CDR3 bases: TGTGCCACCAGCAGAAGTCCTGGGGGAATTACAGATACGCAGTATTTT.

The chain has TRBV5-1 and TRBJ1-2, with unresolved D. The V end lost 0 bases, the J end lost 0 bases, and 9 bases lay between the germline ends. This CDR3 has 15 residues. Germline CDR1 SGHRS, CDR2 YFSETQ. The CDR3 reads CASSLGPSANYGYTF. CDR3 nucleotide sequence: TGCGCCAGCAGCTTGGGACCGTCAGCTAACTATGGCTACACCTTC. The variable domain in full, completed from reference TRBV5-1 and TRBJ1-2, reads KAGVTQTPRYLIKTRGQQVTLSCSPISGHRSVSWYQQTPGQGLQFLFEYFSETQRNKGNFPGRFSGRQFSNSRSEMNVSTLELGDSALYLCASSLGPSANYGYTFGSGTRLTVV.

The chain carries TRBV7-2 and TRBJ1-1, with 8 positions matching TRBD1. Germline V gene lookup returns CDR1 SGHTA and CDR2 FQGNSA. The CDR3 runs to 13 residues. J lost 6 bases, V lost 5 bases, and 5 bases had no gene match. Here the CDR3 DNA reads TGTGCCAGCAGCCAGGACAGGGACGCTGAAGCTTTCTTT. This sequence encodes CASSQDRDAEAFF.

V usage is TRBV7-9 and J usage is TRBJ2-7; D tentatively fits TRBD1 or TRBD2 (5 bases each). The CDR3 contains 14 residues. V shed 1 base and J shed 2 bases, with 9 bases lying between them. Looked up from germline, CDR1 is SEHNR and CDR2 is FQNEAQ (reference sequence). CDR3 nucleotides: TGTGCCAGCAGCTTAGATACGGGGCCCTACGAGCAGTACTTC. It specifies CASSLDTGPYEQYF.

This rearrangement joins TRBV7-8 to TRBJ1-2; D is undetermined. Deletions cut 3 bases from V and 5 bases from J, with 7 bases between. CDR1 is SGHVS, CDR2 FQNEAQ, per germline. This CDR3 is 12 amino acids long. The CDR3 sequence: CASSFMGYGYTF. The CDR3, as DNA: TGTGCCAGCAGCTTTATGGGATATGGCTACACCTTC.

A word on this clonotype: This may be a read error, as it is one base from a much larger clone. The chain carries TRBV4-1 and TRBJ2-1; TRBD2 matches 7 bases. CDR1 is MGHRA and CDR2 is YSYEKL in the germline V gene. This CDR3 has 16 residues. The CDR3 is CASSLSSGANYNEQVF. CDR3 nucleotide sequence: TGCGCCAGCAGCCTTTCTAGCGGAGCAAACTACAATGAGCAGGTCTTC.

CDR3 sequence (DNA): TGTGCCAGCAGCCACGCAGGGCGAAGAGGCACAGATACGCAGTATTTT. Translation gives CASSHAGRRGTDTQYF. The rearrangement joins TRBV3-1 to TRBJ2-3; maybe TRBD1 (5 bases). Germline CDR1 LGHDT, CDR2 YNNKEL (reference sequence). CDR3 size: 16 residues. V dropped 3 bases and J dropped 1 base, with 14 bases sitting between them.

The chain uses TRBV18 and TRBJ2-3; TRBD1 or TRBD2 may be the D gene (6 bases each). Trimming left V 2 bases short and J 1 base short, with 10 bases between. The CDR3 sequence is 15 residues long. Germline V gene lookup returns CDR1 KGHSH and CDR2 LQKENI. The CDR3 here is CASSPGGRGTDTQYF. The CDR3 DNA is TGTGCCAGCTCACCAGGGGGGCGCGGCACAGATACGCAGTATTTT.

This clonotype was counted only a few times. The rearrangement uses TRBV29-1 and TRBJ2-7; a weak D match, TRBD1 (6 bases). Germline V lookup: CDR1 SQVTM, CDR2 ANQGSEA. Trimming took off 3 bases at V and 0 bases at J, with 12 bases between the two ends. The CDR3 runs to 14 residues. CDR3 DNA: TGCAGCGTTGAGGAGACAGGTAGCTCCTACGAGCAGTACTTC. It specifies CSVEETGSSYEQYF.